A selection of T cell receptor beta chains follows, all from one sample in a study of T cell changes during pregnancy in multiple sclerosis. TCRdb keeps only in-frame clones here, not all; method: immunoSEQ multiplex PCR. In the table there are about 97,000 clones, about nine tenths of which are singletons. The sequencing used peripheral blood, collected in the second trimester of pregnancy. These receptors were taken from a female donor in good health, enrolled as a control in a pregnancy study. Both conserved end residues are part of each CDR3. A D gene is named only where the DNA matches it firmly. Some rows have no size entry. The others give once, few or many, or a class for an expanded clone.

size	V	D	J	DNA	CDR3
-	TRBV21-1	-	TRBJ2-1	TGTGCCAGCAGCCCTATTTTCCAAGGGGGCCTCATCACCTACGTCTTCTTC	CASSPIFQGGLITYVFF
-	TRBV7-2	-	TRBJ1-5	TGTGCCAGCAGCTCGGTAGCCAGGGCCTTTAGCAATCAGCCCCAGCATTTT	CASSSVARAFSNQPQHF
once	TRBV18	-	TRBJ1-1	TGTGCCAGCATACAGGCGAACACTGAAGCTTTCTTT	CASIQANTEAFF
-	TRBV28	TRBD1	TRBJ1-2	TGTGCCAGCAGTGTAACAGGGGAGCGAGGCTACACCTTC	CASSVTGERGYTF
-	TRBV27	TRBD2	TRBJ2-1	TGTGCCAGCAGTTCCCTAGCGGGAGGGCGGGATGAGCAGTTCTTC	CASSSLAGGRDEQFF
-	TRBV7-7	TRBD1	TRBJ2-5	TGTGCTAGCAGCCCCAGGGGGAGTCAGACCCAGTACTTC	CASSPRGSQTQYF
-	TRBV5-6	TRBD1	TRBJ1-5	TGTGCCAGCAGCCCTAGATGGGACAGGGGAAATCAGCCCCAGCATTTT	CASSPRWDRGNQPQHF
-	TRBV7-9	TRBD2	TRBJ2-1	TGTGCCAGCAGCTTCGAGACTAGCGCTTATAACAATGAGCAGTTCTTC	CASSFETSAYNNEQFF
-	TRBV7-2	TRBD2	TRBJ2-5	TGTGCCAGCAGAAATACCGGGGGGGCCCGAGAGACCCAGTACTTC	CASRNTGGARETQYF
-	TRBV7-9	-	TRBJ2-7	TGTGCCAGCCATACAGGGCTGAACTACGAGCAGTACTTC	CASHTGLNYEQYF
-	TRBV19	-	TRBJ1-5	TGTGCCAGTAGTACGACCCGAGGGAGCAATCAGCCCCAGCATTTT	CASSTTRGSNQPQHF
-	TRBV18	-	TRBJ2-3	TGTGCCAGCTCACCACGTAGCCCTAGCACAGATACGCAGTATTTT	CASSPRSPSTDTQYF
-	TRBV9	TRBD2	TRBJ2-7	TGTGCCAGCAGCTCGGGACTAGCCAAGGGAGAGGAGCAGTACTTC	CASSSGLAKGEEQYF
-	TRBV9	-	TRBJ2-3	TGTGCCAGCAGCGAGGCCCGGGATTTCACAGATACGCAGTATTTT	CASSEARDFTDTQYF
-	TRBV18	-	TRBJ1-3	TGTGCCAGCTCACTTGACAGTCCCCGCTCTGGAAACACCATATATTTT	CASSLDSPRSGNTIYF
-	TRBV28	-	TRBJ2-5	TGTGCCAGCAGTAAACTAGCTGTAGAGACCCAGTACTTC	CASSKLAVETQYF
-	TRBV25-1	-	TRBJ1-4	TGTGCCAGCAGTGAATATCTGGGCCACTCTAATGAAAAACTGTTTTTT	CASSEYLGHSNEKLFF
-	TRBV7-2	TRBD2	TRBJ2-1	TGTGCCAGCAGCTTCGGGGCGGCGGGGGGGGAAAATGAGCAGTTCTTC	CASSFGAAGGENEQFF
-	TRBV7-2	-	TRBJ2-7	TGTGCCAGCAGCTGGCTTCCCTCGGGCGAGCAGTACTTC	CASSWLPSGEQYF
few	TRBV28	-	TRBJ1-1	TGTGCCAGCATCGACAGGAACACTGAAGCTTTCTTT	CASIDRNTEAFF
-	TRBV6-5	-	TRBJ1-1	TGTGCCAGCAGTTACTCGGACAGAGCTAGGCACACTGAAGCTTTCTTT	CASSYSDRARHTEAFF
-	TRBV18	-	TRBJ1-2	TGTGCCAGCTCACCGGACAGTAAAGCTAACTATGGCTACACCTTC	CASSPDSKANYGYTF
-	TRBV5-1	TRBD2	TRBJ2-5	TGCGCCAGCAGCGTAAAGGAGCGGGGGGGGGCCCAGTACTTC	CASSVKERGGAQYF
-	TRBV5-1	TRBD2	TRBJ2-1	TGCGCCAGCAGGGCGGGAGAGTCCTACAATGAGCAGTTCTTC	CASRAGESYNEQFF
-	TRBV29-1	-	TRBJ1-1	TGCAGCGTTGACCCATCAAGCAGGGCTCATACTGAAGCTTTCTTT	CSVDPSSRAHTEAFF
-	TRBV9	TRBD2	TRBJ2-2	TGTGCCAGCAGCGTAGTGACTAGCGGGGACGGGGAGCTGTTTTTT	CASSVVTSGDGELFF
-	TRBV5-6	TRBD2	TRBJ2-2	TGTGCCAGCAGCTTGCGGACTAGCGGGGGGAACACCGGGGAGCTGTTTTTT	CASSLRTSGGNTGELFF
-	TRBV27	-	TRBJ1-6	TGTGCCAGCAGTAAACAGGGATTGGGCAGCTCCTATAATTCACCCCTCCACTTT	CASSKQGLGSSYNSPLHF
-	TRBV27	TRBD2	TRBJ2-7	TGTGCCAGCAGTTTATCGGGAGGGGACGAGCAGTACTTC	CASSLSGGDEQYF
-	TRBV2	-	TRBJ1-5	TGTGCCAGCAGTACTTCAGGTTACGGAAACCAGCCCCAGCATTTT	CASSTSGYGNQPQHF
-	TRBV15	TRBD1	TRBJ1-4	TGTGCCACCAGCAGAGACCGGGGACAGGGGAATGAAAAACTGTTTTTT	CATSRDRGQGNEKLFF
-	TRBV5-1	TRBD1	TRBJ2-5	TGCGCCAGCAGCTCGGGACAGGGGATAGAGACCCAGTACTTC	CASSSGQGIETQYF
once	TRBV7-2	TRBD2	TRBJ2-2	TGTGCCAGCAGCACAGGGACTAGCGGGAGGGCCGGGGAGCTGTTTTTT	CASSTGTSGRAGELFF
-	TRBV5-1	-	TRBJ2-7	TGCGCCAGCAGCGTAGGGGGGGCCCAGCAGTACTTC	CASSVGGAQQYF
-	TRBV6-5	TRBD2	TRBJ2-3	TGTGCCAGCAACCCCGCTAGCGGGAGGACGGATACGCAGTATTTT	CASNPASGRTDTQYF
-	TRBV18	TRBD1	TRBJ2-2	TGTGCCAGCTCACCACAGGACAGGGCGAACACCGGGGAGCTGTTTTTT	CASSPQDRANTGELFF
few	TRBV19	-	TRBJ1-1	TGTGCCAGTAGTATGAACCGGGGCACTGAAGCTTTCTTT	CASSMNRGTEAFF
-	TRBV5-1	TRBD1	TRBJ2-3	TGCGCCAGCAGCCTGGGACAGGGGACGGCCTTAGGCCCAGATACGCAGTATTTT	CASSLGQGTALGPDTQYF
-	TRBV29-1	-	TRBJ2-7	TGCAGCGTTGAGTCGTCCCAGGGTGGCCTCTACGAGCAGTACTTC	CSVESSQGGLYEQYF
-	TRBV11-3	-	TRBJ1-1	TGTGCCAGCAGCTTCGCAGGGAATACTGAAGCTTTCTTT	CASSFAGNTEAFF
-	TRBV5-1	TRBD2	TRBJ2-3	TGCGCCAGCAGCTTGGGGCCGGGGCGGGAGGCAGATACGCAGTATTTT	CASSLGPGREADTQYF
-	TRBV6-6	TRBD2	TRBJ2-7	TGTGCCAGCAGTTATGTGGGGGGGAATGAGCAGTACTTC	CASSYVGGNEQYF
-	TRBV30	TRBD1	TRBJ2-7	TGTGCCTGGAGTGGTGGACAGGGGACCGAGCAGTACTTC	CAWSGGQGTEQYF
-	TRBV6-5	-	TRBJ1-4	TGTGCCAGCACCGAGGCAGGGAGGAGCGAAAAACTGTTTTTT	CASTEAGRSEKLFF
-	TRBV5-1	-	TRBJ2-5	TGCGCCAGCAGCTTGGTTTCCGGGGAGACCCAGTACTTC	CASSLVSGETQYF
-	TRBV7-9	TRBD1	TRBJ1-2	TGTGCCAGCAGCCCAGACAGGGTAAACGGCTACACCTTC	CASSPDRVNGYTF
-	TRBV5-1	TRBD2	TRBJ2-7	TGCGCCAGCAGCAGCGGGACTAGCGGATCCTACGAGCAGTACTTC	CASSSGTSGSYEQYF
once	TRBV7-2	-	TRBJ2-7	TGTGCCAGCAGCCTACAATCAGGGGCCCGAGGGGAGCAGTACTTC	CASSLQSGARGEQYF
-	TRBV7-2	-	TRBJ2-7	TGTGCCAGCAGTTCTCAGGGAGGTCCCTACGAGCAGTACTTC	CASSSQGGPYEQYF
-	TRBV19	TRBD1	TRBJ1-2	TGTGCCAGTAGTAATGTTGCTACAGGGGGAGGCTACACCTTC	CASSNVATGGGYTF
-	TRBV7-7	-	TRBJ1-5	TGTGCTAGCAGCTTAGAAATACAGGGAATCTTGGGTCAGCCCCAGCATTTT	CASSLEIQGILGQPQHF